This is a list of T cell receptor beta chains from one sample in a study of cytomegalovirus exposure and HLA in healthy donors. Repertoires were generated with immunoSEQ multiplex PCR, while TCRdb's copy carries only in-frame clones and drops some. The table has about 170,000 clones, roughly nine tenths seen once; the top ten hold roughly 6%. The specimen sequenced was PBMCs. The receptors were gathered from a woman in her thirties in good health and CMV-seronegative. CDR3s include the opening cysteine and the closing phenylalanine or tryptophan. Each record gives: V gene, D gene, J gene, CDR3 length, clone size, CDR3 protein, CDR3 DNA. A D gene is named only where the DNA matches it firmly. Part of the rows lack a size; the others show once, few, many or a class for expanded clones.

v_gene: TRBV5-6
d_gene: TRBD2
j_gene: TRBJ2-5
len: 15
abundance: -
CDR3aa: CASSSGLEVEETQYF
CDR3nt: TGTGCCAGCAGCTCCGGACTAGAAGTGGAAGAGACCCAGTACTTC

v_gene: TRBV6-6
d_gene: -
j_gene: TRBJ1-5
len: 16
abundance: -
CDR3aa: CASSYPGGGANQPQHF
CDR3nt: TGTGCCAGCAGTTACCCCGGTGGGGGGGCCAATCAGCCCCAGCATTTT

v_gene: TRBV11-3
d_gene: -
j_gene: TRBJ2-1
len: 13
abundance: few
CDR3aa: CASSSGTSNEQFF
CDR3nt: TGTGCCAGCAGCTCCGGGACCTCCAATGAGCAGTTCTTC

v_gene: TRBV27
d_gene: TRBD1
j_gene: TRBJ1-2
len: 16
abundance: -
CDR3aa: CASSSARDRGRKGYTF
CDR3nt: TGTGCCAGCAGTTCTGCCCGGGACAGGGGGCGCAAGGGCTACACCTTC

v_gene: TRBV5-6
d_gene: -
j_gene: TRBJ1-5
len: 16
abundance: once
CDR3aa: CASSFYRVVGNQPQHF
CDR3nt: TGTGCCAGCAGCTTTTACAGGGTTGTAGGCAATCAGCCCCAGCATTTT

v_gene: TRBV5-1
d_gene: -
j_gene: TRBJ1-3
len: 16
abundance: -
CDR3aa: CASSLGGPSSGNTIYF
CDR3nt: TGCGCCAGCAGCTTGGGGGGGCCGAGCTCTGGAAACACCATATATTTT

v_gene: TRBV7-2
d_gene: -
j_gene: TRBJ1-2
len: 13
abundance: -
CDR3aa: CASSLGLVSGYTF
CDR3nt: TGTGCCAGCAGCTTAGGACTAGTCTCAGGCTACACCTTC

v_gene: TRBV6-1
d_gene: -
j_gene: TRBJ1-5
len: 16
abundance: few
CDR3aa: CASSDPGRISNQPQHF
CDR3nt: TGTGCCAGCAGTGACCCGGGACGGATTAGCAATCAGCCCCAGCATTTT

v_gene: TRBV4-1
d_gene: TRBD1
j_gene: TRBJ1-2
len: 14
abundance: -
CDR3aa: CASSPGTGTYGYTF
CDR3nt: TGCGCCAGCAGCCCCGGGACAGGGACCTATGGCTACACCTTC

v_gene: TRBV5-5
d_gene: -
j_gene: TRBJ1-1
len: 16
abundance: -
CDR3aa: CASSFGGQALNTEAFF
CDR3nt: TGTGCCAGCAGCTTTGGCGGTCAGGCCTTGAACACTGAAGCTTTCTTT

v_gene: TRBV6-5
d_gene: TRBD1
j_gene: TRBJ2-7
len: 13
abundance: -
CDR3aa: CASGYRGSYEQYF
CDR3nt: TGTGCCAGCGGATACAGGGGGTCCTACGAGCAGTACTTC

v_gene: TRBV20-1
d_gene: -
j_gene: TRBJ2-5
len: 11
abundance: -
CDR3aa: CSASPQETQYF
CDR3nt: TGCAGTGCTAGCCCCCAAGAGACCCAGTACTTC

v_gene: TRBV6-5
d_gene: -
j_gene: TRBJ2-7
len: 13
abundance: -
CDR3aa: CASSRTGSYEQYF
CDR3nt: TGTGCCAGCAGTCGTACAGGATCCTACGAGCAGTACTTC

v_gene: TRBV7-2
d_gene: TRBD2
j_gene: TRBJ2-5
len: 16
abundance: -
CDR3aa: CASSLSASGGQETQYF
CDR3nt: TGTGCCAGCAGCTTATCGGCTAGCGGGGGCCAAGAGACCCAGTACTTC

v_gene: TRBV7-8
d_gene: TRBD1
j_gene: TRBJ2-2
len: 16
abundance: -
CDR3aa: CASSLLPTGRAGELFF
CDR3nt: TGTGCCAGCAGCTTACTTCCGACAGGGCGAGCCGGGGAGCTGTTTTTT

v_gene: TRBV29-1
d_gene: -
j_gene: TRBJ1-1
len: 15
abundance: -
CDR3aa: CSVEDRGRRGTEAFF
CDR3nt: TGCAGCGTTGAAGATCGAGGGCGCCGCGGCACTGAAGCTTTCTTT

v_gene: TRBV6-6
d_gene: -
j_gene: TRBJ1-5
len: 15
abundance: -
CDR3aa: CASSPSPWVRQPQHF
CDR3nt: TGTGCCAGCAGTCCCTCACCTTGGGTCCGTCAGCCCCAGCATTTT

v_gene: TRBV6-5
d_gene: -
j_gene: TRBJ2-3
len: 13
abundance: -
CDR3aa: CATYGSSLDTQYF
CDR3nt: TGTGCCACCTACGGGAGTTCTTTGGATACGCAGTATTTT

v_gene: TRBV14
d_gene: -
j_gene: TRBJ1-4
len: 15
abundance: once
CDR3aa: CASSHGRTVSEKLFF
CDR3nt: TGTGCCAGCAGCCATGGCAGGACTGTAAGTGAAAAACTGTTTTTT

v_gene: TRBV7-6
d_gene: TRBD2
j_gene: TRBJ2-3
len: 14
abundance: -
CDR3aa: CASSPLAGVDTQYF
CDR3nt: TGTGCCAGCAGCCCACTAGCGGGAGTTGATACGCAGTATTTT

v_gene: TRBV9
d_gene: TRBD2
j_gene: TRBJ2-2
len: 16
abundance: -
CDR3aa: CASSGHSGGNTGELFF
CDR3nt: TGTGCCAGCAGCGGCCATAGCGGGGGGAACACCGGGGAGCTGTTTTTT

v_gene: TRBV9
d_gene: TRBD2
j_gene: TRBJ2-5
len: 13
abundance: few
CDR3aa: CASSPRLAETQYF
CDR3nt: TGTGCCAGCAGCCCCCGACTAGCGGAGACCCAGTACTTC

v_gene: TRBV6-1
d_gene: TRBD1
j_gene: TRBJ1-2
len: 14
abundance: -
CDR3aa: CASRGTAASYGYTF
CDR3nt: TGTGCCAGCAGGGGGACAGCAGCCTCCTATGGCTACACCTTC